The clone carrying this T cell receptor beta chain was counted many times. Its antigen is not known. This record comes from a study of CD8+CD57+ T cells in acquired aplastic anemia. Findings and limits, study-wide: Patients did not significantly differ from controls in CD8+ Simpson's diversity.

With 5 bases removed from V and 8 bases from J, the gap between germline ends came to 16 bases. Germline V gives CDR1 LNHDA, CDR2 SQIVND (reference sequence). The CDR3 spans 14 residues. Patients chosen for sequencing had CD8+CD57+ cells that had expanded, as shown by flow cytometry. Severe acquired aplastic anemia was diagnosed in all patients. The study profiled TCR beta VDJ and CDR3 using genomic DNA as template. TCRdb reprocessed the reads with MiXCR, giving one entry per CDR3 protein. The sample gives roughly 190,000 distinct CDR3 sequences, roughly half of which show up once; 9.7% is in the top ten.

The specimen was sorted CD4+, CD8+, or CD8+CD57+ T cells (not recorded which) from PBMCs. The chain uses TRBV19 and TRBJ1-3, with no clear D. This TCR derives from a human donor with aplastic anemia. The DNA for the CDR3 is TGTGCCAGTAGTTCCCCCGGGCACCGGGACACCATATATTTT. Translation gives CASSSPGHRDTIYF.